This TCR beta chain came from a study of cytomegalovirus exposure and HLA in healthy donors. Primers for the PCR totalled 60 Vbeta and 13 Jbeta. Measured with immunoSEQ multiplex PCR; TCRdb has only the in-frame clones, and not every one. The sample consists of 200,000 to 250,000 clones, around 73% of them appearing once. Overall study findings and caveats: Cytomegalovirus-associated TCR beta chains were listed, numbering 164. Most of the TCR beta V segments (in an earlier analysis) were productive either about 87% or about 30% of the time.

About this clone: No antigen is known for it.

The CDR3 contains 13 residues. Trimming left V 0 bases short and J 9 bases short, with 10 bases between. Germline assignment: CDR1 SGDLS and CDR2 YYNGEE. The source is a woman in her 30s in good health and CMV-seronegative. Sequenced input: PBMCs. This sequence joins TRBV9 and TRBJ1-5, with D maybe TRBD1 (5 bases). The CDR3: CASSVGGEGPQHF. CDR3 DNA sequence: TGTGCCAGCAGCGTAGGGGGGGAAGGGCCCCAGCATTTT.